The present entry profiles one T cell receptor beta chain with its context. Antigen unknown. The sample is drawn from a study of lymphopenia after photon versus proton radiotherapy. Overall study results and limits: After lymphocyte nadir, photon-treated repertoires showed oligoclonal expansion, especially CD8+ Temra. A bigger post-nadir fall in TCR diversity correlated inversely with survival time in deceased patients. Authors raise, but do not show, better survival with proton therapy.

Measured with immunoSEQ multiplex PCR; TCRdb has only the in-frame clones, and not every one. Of some 30,000 clones listed, approximately 86% are singletons. There are 15 residues in the CDR3. Unmatched junction bases numbered 7, after V lost 4 bases and J lost 2 bases. CDR1 and CDR2 (germline): MNHEY, SMNVEV (reference sequence). The receptor comes from a woman aged 55-75 years with cholangiocarcinoma. Some clones in this sample may be carry-over from other donors' samples. The sequences come from peripheral blood, collected from a patient treated with proton-based radiotherapy. The chain employs TRBV27 and TRBJ2-7, with TRBD1 matching over 8 bases. CDR3 DNA sequence: TGTGCCAGCAGTTATCAGACAGGGGCCCCCTACGAGCAGTACTTC. Protein product: CASSYQTGAPYEQYF.